This TCR beta chain appears in the sequencing data of a study of cytomegalovirus exposure and HLA in healthy donors. Study-wide findings and caveats: Based on reports, TCR beta sequences accurately predicted HLA-A and HLA-B alleles for most subjects.

A multiplex PCR was run with 60 Vbeta primers and 13 Jbeta primers. This table comes from immunoSEQ multiplex PCR, and its TCRdb copy is limited to in-frame clones, with some not included. Of roughly 89,000 clones in the sample, about two thirds are singletons; the top ten hold 20% to 25%. The V gene's germline CDR1 is KGHSH and CDR2 LQKENI. With V trimmed by 4 bases and J by 2 bases, 6 bases remained unmatched. The CDR3 is made up of 15 amino acids. Remarks on this clone: No antigen is known for it.

The rearrangement joins TRBV18 to TRBJ1-2; 8 nucleotides align to TRBD1. Sequenced material: PBMCs. This TCR was recovered from a woman in her 50s in good health and CMV-seropositive. Written as DNA, the CDR3 is TGTGCCAGCTCACGAGACAACAGGGGGAACTATGGCTACACCTTC. Translation gives CASSRDNRGNYGYTF.